This TCR beta chain was recorded in a study of molecular identifiers for immune sequencing clone quantification. The CDR3 runs 13 residues. Trimming pared 11 bases from V and 1 base from J, leaving 9 bases between. Germline V gene lookup returns CDR1 MDHEN and CDR2 SYDVKM. TCRdb passed the PCR reads through MiXCR, listing each CDR3 protein once. The table includes hundreds of thousands of distinct CDR3 sequences, 20% to 25% detected once. Sequenced: naive CD8+ T cells from blood, with Jurkat cell RNA spiked in. Subset: FACS-sorted CD8+CD4-CCR7+CD45RA+ naive T cells. This receptor was identified in a human donor in good health. Some libraries in this study had Jurkat cell RNA spiked in. The chain couples TRBV28 to TRBJ2-6; no definite D call. The CDR3 protein is CAGALSGANVLTF. CDR3 nucleotides: TGTGCCGGCGCCTTATCTGGGGCCAACGTCCTGACTTTC.